This is a list of T cell receptor beta chains from one sample in a study of immune evolution from preneoplasia to lung adenocarcinoma. Only in-frame clones appear in the TCRdb table, and some are missing; sequencing was by immunoSEQ multiplex PCR. Altogether roughly 5,000 clones are present, roughly 84% being singletons, with the ten largest covering about 14%. Sequencing was carried out using FFPE normal lung tissue adjacent to the tumor. Every receptor here comes from a person between 50 and 69 years old with lung adenocarcinoma. CDR3s include the opening cysteine and the closing phenylalanine or tryptophan. Fields, in order: V gene, J gene, D gene, clone size, CDR3 DNA, CDR3 protein. The D gene is left open where the match is weak. Not all rows give a size; the values are once, few, many and, for expanded clones, a class.

TRBV2,TRBJ1-1,TRBD1,.,TGTGCCAGCAGTGTCACAGGGGGCAGCACTGAAGCTTTCTTT,CASSVTGGSTEAFF
TRBV15,TRBJ2-7,.,.,TGTGCCACCAGCAGAGATGAGGCATACGAGCAGTACTTC,CATSRDEAYEQYF
TRBV28,TRBJ2-3,.,.,TGTGCCAGCAGTCCCCCCCATCGACTCACAGATACGCAGTATTTT,CASSPPHRLTDTQYF
TRBV9,TRBJ2-7,.,.,TGTGCCAGCAGCGTAGACCCCCTGGGGTACGAGCAGTACTTC,CASSVDPLGYEQYF
TRBV4-2,TRBJ2-7,TRBD1,.,TGTGCCAGCAGCCAAGCCCTAGTGGGACAGGGTAGTTCCCAATCCTACGAGCAGTACTTC,CASSQALVGQGSSQSYEQYF
TRBV9,TRBJ2-2,.,.,TGTGCCAGCAGCGTAGGAGGGAATAAGGCCGGGGAGCTGTTTTTT,CASSVGGNKAGELFF
TRBV28,TRBJ1-4,TRBD1,few,TGTGCCAGCAGTATAACAGGGGGCTTGCGGGAAAAACTGTTTTTT,CASSITGGLREKLFF
TRBV7-3,TRBJ1-3,TRBD1,.,TGTGCCAGCAGCTTGTCAGGGGGGTATGGAAACACCATATATTTT,CASSLSGGYGNTIYF
TRBV7-8,TRBJ2-7,.,.,TGTGCCAGCAGCTTAGGGGCAGGCCCCTACGAGCAGTACTTC,CASSLGAGPYEQYF
TRBV7-2,TRBJ2-5,TRBD2,.,TGTGCCAGCAGCGTAGCGGGAGGTCAAGAGACCCAGTACTTC,CASSVAGGQETQYF
TRBV25-1,TRBJ2-3,TRBD2,.,TGTGCCAGCAGCCGTAGCGGGGGACTCCTCACAGATACGCAGTATTTT,CASSRSGGLLTDTQYF
TRBV28,TRBJ1-4,TRBD1,.,TGTGCCAGCAGTCCTGGGGACAGGGCTCCGGAAAAACTGTTTTTT,CASSPGDRAPEKLFF
TRBV7-3,TRBJ2-7,.,.,TGTGCCAGCAGCTTATCTGGGACTGCGACCTACGAGCAGTACTTC,CASSLSGTATYEQYF
TRBV30,TRBJ1-1,.,.,TGTGCCTGGAGTGTACACCACGAAGCTTTCTTT,CAWSVHHEAFF
TRBV5-4,TRBJ2-7,.,few,TGTGCCAGCAGCTTGGGGGGGAGAAACTACGAGCAGTACTTC,CASSLGGRNYEQYF
TRBV19,TRBJ2-7,.,.,TGTGCCAGTCAGGACAACTACGAGCAGTACTTC,CASQDNYEQYF
TRBV7-9,TRBJ2-3,.,.,TGTGCCAGCAGCTCCGAAGCCCTGTACACAGATACGCAGTATTTT,CASSSEALYTDTQYF
TRBV30,TRBJ1-1,.,.,TGTGCCTGGAGGTACTCCGGGTTACAGAGCACTGAAGCTTTCTTT,CAWRYSGLQSTEAFF
TRBV6-5,TRBJ2-7,TRBD1,.,TGTGCCAGCAGGTATCAGGGGGAAGCCTACGAGCAGTACTTC,CASRYQGEAYEQYF
TRBV28,TRBJ2-5,TRBD2,once,TGTGCCAGCAGTTCCGGACTAGCGGGAGTGTGGGAGACCCAGTACTTC,CASSSGLAGVWETQYF
TRBV7-6,TRBJ2-3,.,.,TGTGCCAGCAGCTTAAAAAGCACAGATACGCAGTATTTT,CASSLKSTDTQYF
TRBV9,TRBJ1-1,.,.,TGTGCCAGCAGCGTTCAAGAAGGACAGAACACTGAAGCTTTCTTT,CASSVQEGQNTEAFF
TRBV27,TRBJ2-1,TRBD1,.,TGTGCCAGCATGGTGAGGGGGCTGAATGAGCAGTTCTTC,CASMVRGLNEQFF
TRBV5-1,TRBJ2-7,TRBD2,.,TGCGCCAGCAGCTTGCGCGCCCCTTTTATTGGGGGGGTGGACGAGCAGTACTTC,CASSLRAPFIGGVDEQYF
TRBV30,TRBJ2-1,TRBD2,.,TGTGCCTGGAGTGTACAAAGACTAGCGATTAATGAGCAGTTCTTC,CAWSVQRLAINEQFF
TRBV6-5,TRBJ2-5,.,.,TGTGCCAGCGGCTGGGGGACCCAGTACTTC,CASGWGTQYF
TRBV2,TRBJ1-2,TRBD1,.,TGTGCCAGCGGGACAGAATCTAACTATGGCTACACCTTC,CASGTESNYGYTF
TRBV28,TRBJ2-1,.,.,TGTGCCAGCAGTCCTTGGACCGAAAACAATGAGCAGTTCTTC,CASSPWTENNEQFF
TRBV19,TRBJ2-2,TRBD1,.,TGTGCCAGTCGCCCAGGGGGAAACACCGGGGAGCTGTTTTTT,CASRPGGNTGELFF
TRBV6-1,TRBJ1-5,.,.,TGTGCCAGCAGTAAGGGGGTACAGCCCCAGCATTTT,CASSKGVQPQHF
TRBV29-1,TRBJ2-1,.,few,TGCAGCGTTATAACAGGTACCTCACCCAATGAGCAGTTCTTC,CSVITGTSPNEQFF
TRBV30,TRBJ1-1,TRBD1,.,TGTGCCTGGAGGGACAGGGGGTGGACTGAAGCTTTCTTT,CAWRDRGWTEAFF
TRBV5-6,TRBJ1-2,.,.,TGTGCCAGCAGCGATTACAGGGACTATGGCTACACCTTC,CASSDYRDYGYTF
TRBV18,TRBJ2-7,.,few,TGTGCCAGCTCACCACCGTTCGTGACTGGCCGCTACGAGCAGTACTTC,CASSPPFVTGRYEQYF
TRBV7-9,TRBJ2-5,.,.,TGTGCCAGCAGCCCCTGGGGGGAAGAGACCCAGTACTTC,CASSPWGEETQYF
TRBV11-2,TRBJ1-4,TRBD1,.,TGTGCCAGCAGCTTAACCCGGACAGGGGGTGAAAAACTGTTTTTT,CASSLTRTGGEKLFF
TRBV9,TRBJ2-3,.,large,TGTGCCAGCAGCCCAATGACAGCAGATACGCAGTATTTT,CASSPMTADTQYF
TRBV5-1,TRBJ1-4,.,.,TGCGCCAGCAGCCCGGAGAGCACAAGTAATGAAAAACTGTTTTTT,CASSPESTSNEKLFF
TRBV6-1,TRBJ1-2,.,.,TGTGCCAGCAGTGAACCGGGCCCCTATGGCTGCACCTTC,CASSEPGPYGCTF
TRBV7-9,TRBJ1-1,.,.,TGTGCCAGCAGCTTAGTGGGGGGGGCGAACACTGAAGCTTTCTTT,CASSLVGGANTEAFF
TRBV9,TRBJ2-1,.,.,TGTGCCAGCAGCGTGGGTATCAGCGGTGAGCAGTTCTTC,CASSVGISGEQFF
TRBV30,TRBJ2-7,.,few,TGTGCCTGGATGCGCGGGCAGGTTGTGTCCGGGGAGCAGTACTTC,CAWMRGQVVSGEQYF
TRBV5-1,TRBJ2-1,.,.,TGCGCCAGCAGCGGGGGAAGCCTCAATGAGCAGTTCTTC,CASSGGSLNEQFF
TRBV7-2,TRBJ2-7,.,.,TGTGCCAGCAGCTGGCGACGGGACTCCTACGAGCAGTACTTC,CASSWRRDSYEQYF
TRBV6-5,TRBJ1-1,.,.,TGTGCCAGCAGGCCACAGGGTTGGGACACTGAAGCTTTCTTT,CASRPQGWDTEAFF
TRBV9,TRBJ1-5,.,.,TGTGCCAGCAGCGTAGGGTCGGCGAATCAGCCCCAGCATTTT,CASSVGSANQPQHF
TRBV7-8,TRBJ2-1,TRBD2,.,TGTGCCAGCACTGAACTAGCGGGGGGGATAAGCTCCTACAATGAGCAGTTCTTC,CASTELAGGISSYNEQFF
TRBV7-9,TRBJ2-1,.,.,TGTGCCAGCAGCTTAGCGGGAGGGGGAGATGAGCAGTTCTTC,CASSLAGGGDEQFF
TRBV5-1,TRBJ2-7,TRBD1,.,TGCGCCAGCAGCTCATTCGGGACAGACGGGCGGCAGTACTTC,CASSSFGTDGRQYF